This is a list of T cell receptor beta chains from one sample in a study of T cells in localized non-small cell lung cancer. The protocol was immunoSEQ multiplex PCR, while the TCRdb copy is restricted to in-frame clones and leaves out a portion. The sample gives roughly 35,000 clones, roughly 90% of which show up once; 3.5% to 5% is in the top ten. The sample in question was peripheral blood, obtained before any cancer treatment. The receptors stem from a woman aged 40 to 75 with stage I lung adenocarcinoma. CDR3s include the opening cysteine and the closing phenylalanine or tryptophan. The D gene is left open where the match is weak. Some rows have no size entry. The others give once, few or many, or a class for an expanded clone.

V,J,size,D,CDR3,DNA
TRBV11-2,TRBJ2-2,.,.,CASSLPNGIGELFF,TGTGCCAGCAGCCTCCCTAATGGAATCGGGGAGCTGTTTTTT
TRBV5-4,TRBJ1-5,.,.,CASSLGGMAQPQHF,TGTGCCAGCAGCTTGGGGGGGATGGCTCAGCCCCAGCATTTT
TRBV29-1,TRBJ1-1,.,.,CSVEDGSYTEAFF,TGCAGCGTTGAGGACGGAAGTTACACTGAAGCTTTCTTT
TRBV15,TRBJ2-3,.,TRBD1,CAIRTGSASTDTQYF,TGTGCCATCCGGACAGGGTCGGCTAGCACAGATACGCAGTATTTT
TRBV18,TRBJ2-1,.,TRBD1,CASSPDTGANEQFF,TGTGCCAGCTCACCAGATACAGGGGCCAATGAGCAGTTCTTC
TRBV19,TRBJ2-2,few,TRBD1,CASTIQGKNTGELFF,TGTGCCAGTACCATACAGGGGAAGAACACCGGGGAGCTGTTTTTT
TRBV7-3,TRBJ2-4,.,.,CASSLSPRGTKNIQYF,TGTGCCAGCAGCTTAAGTCCACGGGGCACCAAAAACATTCAGTACTTC
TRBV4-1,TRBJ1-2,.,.,CASSQDGLYGYTF,TGCGCCAGCAGCCAGGACGGCCTCTATGGCTACACCTTC
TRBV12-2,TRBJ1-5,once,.,CASRLRGTYSNQPQHF,TGTGCAAGTCGCTTAAGAGGGACCTATAGCAATCAGCCCCAGCATTTT
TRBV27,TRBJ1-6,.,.,CAGRRSVAGLFNSPLHF,TGTGCCGGCAGGAGATCGGTGGCAGGGCTGTTTAATTCACCCCTCCACTTT
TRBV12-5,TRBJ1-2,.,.,CASGGGEDIYGYTF,TGTGCTAGTGGGGGAGGGGAGGATATCTATGGCTACACCTTC
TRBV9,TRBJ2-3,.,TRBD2,CASSVPLAGGPPDTQYF,TGTGCCAGCAGCGTCCCCCTAGCGGGGGGGCCCCCAGATACGCAGTATTTT
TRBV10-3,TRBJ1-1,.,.,CAITEGSGSRAFF,TGTGCCATCACCGAAGGGTCGGGAAGTCGGGCTTTCTTT
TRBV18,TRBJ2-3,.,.,CASSPSRTRSTDTQYF,TGTGCCAGCTCACCCTCTCGGACCCGTTCTACAGATACGCAGTATTTT
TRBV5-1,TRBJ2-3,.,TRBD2,CASSLVLAGATDTQYF,TGCGCCAGCAGCTTGGTTCTAGCGGGGGCCACAGATACGCAGTATTTT
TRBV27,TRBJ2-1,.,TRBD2,CASSRLAGDNEQFF,TGTGCCAGCAGTCGTCTAGCGGGGGACAATGAGCAGTTCTTC
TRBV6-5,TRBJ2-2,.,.,CASRAGTTNTGELFF,TGTGCCAGCAGAGCCGGGACGACGAACACCGGGGAGCTGTTTTTT